These T cell receptor beta chains were read from a single sample in a study of blood T cells in healthy people across ages. TCRdb reprocessed the 5' RACE reads via MiXCR and lists one record per CDR3 protein. Here the sample spans roughly 800,000 distinct CDR3 sequences, around 34% being singletons. Sequenced input: blood. The receptor set was obtained from a man between 18 and 35 years old in good health. CDR3s leave out the opening cysteine and the closing phenylalanine or tryptophan. For some rows the clone size is stated as once, few or many, or as a class when expanded; others skip it.

V	size	J	CDR3
TRBV19	NA	TRBJ2-7	ASSESSYERY
TRBV6-1	few	TRBJ1-4	ASSPMFEGRGTNEKLF
TRBV29-1	few	TRBJ1-5	SVGGSSQPQH
TRBV5-6	NA	NA	ASSLGTGDFEQY
TRBV20-1	many	TRBJ2-1	SATPDPSRNEQF
TRBV20-1	NA	TRBJ1-1	SARDLGGTGTEAF
TRBV5-1	NA	TRBJ2-5	ASSLGGGDNERY
TRBV5-1	NA	TRBJ2-1	ASSSGTGGFDEQF
TRBV5-1	NA	TRBJ1-3	ASSLSGAEGNTIY
TRBV7-9	NA	TRBJ2-1	ASSPTRTDYNEQF
TRBV2	once	TRBJ2-1	ASIQEGGVWNEQF
TRBV7-2	many	TRBJ2-7	ASSLWDRVYEQY
TRBV7-9	NA	TRBJ1-2	ASSLMGQNGYT
TRBV20-1	NA	NA	SGAQRSAYNEQY
TRBV2	NA	NA	ASSESSGAYEQY
TRBV5-1	NA	TRBJ1-1	ASTQGGSEAF
TRBV20-1	NA	TRBJ2-7	SARSPGTGIYEQY
TRBV29-1	NA	TRBJ1-1	SVEESQGGEAF
TRBV6-5	few	TRBJ1-6	ASRNGAGRGNSPLH
TRBV4-3	few	TRBJ2-1	ASSQAIPLNYNEQF
TRBV7-8	few	TRBJ2-3	ASSLMRDTQY
TRBV15	many	TRBJ2-3	ATRRATGGLDTQY
TRBV29-1	NA	TRBJ2-1	SAEVDHWGEQF
TRBV10-3	NA	TRBJ1-1	AISGDGDTEAF
TRBV7-2	NA	TRBJ1-1	ASSPEGAEAF
TRBV2	NA	TRBJ2-1	ASSENWGHDEQF
TRBV4-3	many	TRBJ2-7	ASSQVTFRDKGLSSYEQY
TRBV12-3/TRBV12-4	many	TRBJ1-5	ASGSWQPQH
TRBV7-2	NA	TRBJ2-1	ASSLVGTETYEQF
TRBV5-1	many	TRBJ1-2	ASSPGTLANYGYT
TRBV6-2/TRBV6-3	NA	TRBJ2-7	ACSDSTYEQY
TRBV20-1	many	TRBJ2-1	SAGTSAINEQF
TRBV27	few	TRBJ2-2	ASSLGRTGELF
TRBV20-1	NA	TRBJ2-3	SASGQTPSTDTQY
TRBV20-1	NA	TRBJ1-2	SARDQQAGTNYGHT
TRBV12-3/TRBV12-4	NA	TRBJ2-1	ASRQRGGSYNEQF
TRBV12-3/TRBV12-4	few	TRBJ1-1	ASSPQTGESTEAF
TRBV14	NA	TRBJ2-7	ASSRQRSTGEQY
TRBV28	NA	TRBJ2-1	ASSLSLATYNEQF
TRBV11-1	NA	TRBJ2-3	ASSYPREGATDTQY
TRBV15	many	TRBJ2-3	ATIQGLGTDTQY
TRBV12-3/TRBV12-4	once	TRBJ1-5	ASLTGALVLQPQH
TRBV5-1	NA	TRBJ2-2	ASSTGAAPSTGELF
TRBV4-3	many	TRBJ2-3	ASSQEPATSTDTQY
TRBV4-1	few	TRBJ1-5	ASSHPDTANQPQH